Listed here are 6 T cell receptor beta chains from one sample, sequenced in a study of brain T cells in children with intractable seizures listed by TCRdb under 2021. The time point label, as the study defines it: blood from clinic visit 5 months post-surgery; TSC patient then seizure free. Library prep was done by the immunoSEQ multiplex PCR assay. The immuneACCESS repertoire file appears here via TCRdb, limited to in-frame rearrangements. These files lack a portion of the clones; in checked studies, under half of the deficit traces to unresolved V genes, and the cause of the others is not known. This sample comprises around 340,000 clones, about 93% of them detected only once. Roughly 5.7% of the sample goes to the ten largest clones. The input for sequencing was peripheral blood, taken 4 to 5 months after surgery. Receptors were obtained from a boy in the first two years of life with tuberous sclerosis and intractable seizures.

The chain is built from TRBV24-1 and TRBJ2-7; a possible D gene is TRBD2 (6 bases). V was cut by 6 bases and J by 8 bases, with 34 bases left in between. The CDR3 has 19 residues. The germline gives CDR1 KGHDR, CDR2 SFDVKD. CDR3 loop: CATSLPVNAEGLADVKQYF. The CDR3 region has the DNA TGTGCCACCAGTCTACCCGTCAACGCGGAGGGCCTAGCAGACGTGAAGCAGTACTTC.

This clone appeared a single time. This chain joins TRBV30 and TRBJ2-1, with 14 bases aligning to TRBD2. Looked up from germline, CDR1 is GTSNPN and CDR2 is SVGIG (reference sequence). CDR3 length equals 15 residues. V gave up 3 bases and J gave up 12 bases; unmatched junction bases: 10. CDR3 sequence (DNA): TGTGCCTGGAGGAATCCGGGACTAGCGGGAGTCAGGCAGTTCTTC. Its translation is CAWRNPGLAGVRQFF.

In DNA form, the CDR3 reads TGTGCCAGTAGTATCTTGTCTAGCGGATACAATGAGCAGTTCTTC. Translated: CASSILSSGYNEQFF. The chain couples TRBV19 to TRBJ2-1, with TRBD2 matching 7 bases. Germline V CDR1 and CDR2: LNHDA, SQIVND (reference sequence). The junction had 6 bases not matched to a gene; V was cut back by 3 bases and J by 4 bases. The CDR3 runs to 15 residues.

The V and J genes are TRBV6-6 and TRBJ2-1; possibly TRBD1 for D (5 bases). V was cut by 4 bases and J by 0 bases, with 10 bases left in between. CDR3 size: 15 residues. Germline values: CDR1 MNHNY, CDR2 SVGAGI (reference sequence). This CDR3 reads CASSSDTYSYNEQFF. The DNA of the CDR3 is TGTGCCAGCAGTTCGGACACCTACTCCTACAATGAGCAGTTCTTC.

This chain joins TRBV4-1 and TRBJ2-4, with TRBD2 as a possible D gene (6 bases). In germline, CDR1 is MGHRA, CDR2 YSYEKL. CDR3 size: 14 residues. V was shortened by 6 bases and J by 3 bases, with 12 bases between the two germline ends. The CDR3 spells CASRDQEGKNIQYF. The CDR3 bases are TGCGCCAGCAGAGACCAGGAGGGCAAAAACATTCAGTACTTC.

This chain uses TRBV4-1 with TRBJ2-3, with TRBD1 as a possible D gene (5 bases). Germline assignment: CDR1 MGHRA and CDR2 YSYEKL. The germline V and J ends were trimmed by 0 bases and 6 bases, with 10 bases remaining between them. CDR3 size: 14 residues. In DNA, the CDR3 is TGCGCCAGCAGCCAAGAGGGGCGGTCTGATACGCAGTATTTT. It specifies CASSQEGRSDTQYF.